This is a list of T cell receptor beta chains from one sample in a study of beta chain features in type 1 diabetes. Data came from immunoSEQ multiplex PCR; TCRdb stores just in-frame clones and leaves some out. The repertoire holds hundreds of thousands of clones, over 65% seen once, with approximately 0.053% in the top ten. Sequenced input: naive CD4+ T cells from blood. These receptors were collected from a man younger than 45 in good health. The CDR3 runs from the conserved cysteine through the conserved F or W. The D gene is left open where the match is weak. Size is omitted from some rows. Given values are once, few, many or a class for expanded clones.

j_call	d_call	clone_size	v_call	cdr3_nt	cdr3_aa
TRBJ2-7	-	few	TRBV30	TGTGCCATGGGGACGGCTAATGGGGTCGAGCAGTACTTC	CAMGTANGVEQYF
TRBJ2-4	TRBD2	-	TRBV7-2	TGTGCCAGCAATACCTGGGGACTAGCGGGCAAAAACATTCAGTACTTC	CASNTWGLAGKNIQYF
TRBJ1-2	TRBD1	once	TRBV30	TGTGCCTGGAGTCACCCCAGACAGGGCACCCATGGCTACACCTTC	CAWSHPRQGTHGYTF
TRBJ2-1	-	-	TRBV15	TGTGCCACCAGCAGAGATAGTCAAGCGGATGAGCAGTTCTTC	CATSRDSQADEQFF
TRBJ1-2	-	once	TRBV18	TGTGCCAGCTCACTTAGCCGGGAGACCCGTGGCTATGGCTACACCTTC	CASSLSRETRGYGYTF
TRBJ2-1	-	-	TRBV29-1	TGCAGCGTTGAAGATCCGGGGGATGAGCAGTTCTTC	CSVEDPGDEQFF
TRBJ2-2	TRBD2	-	TRBV7-9	TGTGCCAGCAGCTCGCGGACTAGCGGGAGATCGGCCGGGGAGCTGTTTTTT	CASSSRTSGRSAGELFF
TRBJ1-2	-	-	TRBV7-9	TGTGCCAGCAGCCTAGGGACCGACAACTATGGCTACACCTTC	CASSLGTDNYGYTF
TRBJ2-7	-	-	TRBV19	TGTGCCAGTAGTTCCTGGGGCTCCTACGAGCAGTACTTC	CASSSWGSYEQYF
TRBJ2-3	TRBD2	-	TRBV4-1	TGCGCCAGCAGCCACCTACCCATAGCGGGGGTGAAGTCGGATACGCAGTATTTT	CASSHLPIAGVKSDTQYF
TRBJ1-6	-	-	TRBV30	TGTGCCTGGACCCCCCTGGGGAGCTCCTATAATTCACCCCTCCACTTT	CAWTPLGSSYNSPLHF
TRBJ2-5	-	-	TRBV5-4	TGTGCCAGCAGCTTGGCTCGCGGAAAGGAGACCCAGTACTTC	CASSLARGKETQYF
TRBJ2-4	-	-	TRBV7-9	TGTGCCAGCAGCTTAGAGGGGTCGGCCAAAAACATTCAGTACTTC	CASSLEGSAKNIQYF
TRBJ2-5	-	-	TRBV4-1	TGCGCCAGCAGCCAAGAATGGCCAAGGGCGGTGGAGACCCAGTACTTC	CASSQEWPRAVETQYF
TRBJ2-1	-	-	TRBV20-1	TGCAGTGCTAGGGCCAGCCTCGGGCAGTTCTTC	CSARASLGQFF
TRBJ2-7	TRBD1	few	TRBV29-1	TGCAGCGTCGCAGGACAGGGGATATACGAGCAGTACTTC	CSVAGQGIYEQYF
TRBJ1-5	TRBD1	few	TRBV30	TGTGCCTGGAGTAGGGACAGGGGCAATCAGCCCCAGCATTTT	CAWSRDRGNQPQHF
TRBJ2-1	TRBD1	few	TRBV7-9	TGTGCCAGCAGCCATCCCGGGACAGGGTCCAATGAGCAGTTCTTC	CASSHPGTGSNEQFF
TRBJ2-7	TRBD2	-	TRBV10-3	TGTGCCATCAGTGAATCCAGGACTAGCGGGAACTCCTACGAGCAGTACTTC	CAISESRTSGNSYEQYF
TRBJ2-5	-	-	TRBV6-5	TGTGCCAGCAGAGGAGAGACCCAGTACTTC	CASRGETQYF
TRBJ2-3	-	few	TRBV15	TGTGCCACCAGCAGAGTTTGGCGGGGGCGCGGGGATACGCAGTATTTT	CATSRVWRGRGDTQYF
TRBJ2-1	-	-	TRBV29-1	TGCAGCGCCCGGACCAATGAGCAGTTCTTC	CSARTNEQFF
TRBJ2-7	-	-	TRBV10-3	TGTGCCATCGCCGGGACAAGCTACGAGCAGTACTTC	CAIAGTSYEQYF
TRBJ1-2	TRBD1	-	TRBV30	TGTGCCTGGAGGGACAACAGGGGACGCTACACCTTC	CAWRDNRGRYTF
TRBJ2-3	-	-	TRBV25-1	TGTGCCAGCAGTTCATCGACAGCTCCTAGCACAGATACGCAGTATTTT	CASSSSTAPSTDTQYF
TRBJ2-7	-	-	TRBV30	TGTGCCTGGAGAGCCCAGGGTTCCTACGAGCAGTACTTC	CAWRAQGSYEQYF
TRBJ2-3	TRBD1	-	TRBV7-9	TGTGCCAGCAGCTACGGACAGGGGGGAACAGATACGCAGTATTTT	CASSYGQGGTDTQYF
TRBJ2-7	-	-	TRBV30	TGTGCCTGGAGGGCCAGGCGAGGGGTCTACGAGCAGTACTTC	CAWRARRGVYEQYF
TRBJ2-7	-	-	TRBV29-1	TGCAGCGTTGAAGGGTCCTTTCCCTACGAGCAGTACTTC	CSVEGSFPYEQYF
TRBJ2-1	TRBD1	few	TRBV29-1	TGCAGCGTTCGGACAGGGGGCTCCTACAATGAGCAGTTCTTC	CSVRTGGSYNEQFF
TRBJ2-3	-	-	TRBV15	TGTGCCACCAGCAGGCTGGGCGGCCCGAGGTATTTT	CATSRLGGPRYF
TRBJ2-5	-	few	TRBV4-3	TGCGCCAGCAGCCAAGATGGGGCGCCGATCGGGCAAATCCAAGAGACCCAGTACTTC	CASSQDGAPIGQIQETQYF
TRBJ2-7	TRBD1	-	TRBV30	TGTGCCTCCGACAGGGATACTCCCTACGAGCAGTACTTC	CASDRDTPYEQYF
TRBJ2-1	TRBD1	-	TRBV5-1	TGCGCCAGCAGCCTACAGGGGGCCTACAATGAGCAGTTCTTC	CASSLQGAYNEQFF
TRBJ2-3	-	-	TRBV7-9	TGTGCCAGCAGCTTAGAGCCAAAAGGAGCAGATACGCAGTATTTT	CASSLEPKGADTQYF
TRBJ2-3	TRBD2	-	TRBV13	TGTGCCAGCAGCTCCCGTGGTCGAGCGGGGAACACAGATACGCAGTATTTT	CASSSRGRAGNTDTQYF
TRBJ1-1	-	-	TRBV29-1	TGCAGCGTTACAGGATGGAGCACTGAAGCTTTCTTT	CSVTGWSTEAFF
TRBJ2-1	-	-	TRBV27	TGTGCCAGCAGTTTAGGCTCGGGGTTGTACAATGAGCAGTTCTTC	CASSLGSGLYNEQFF
TRBJ2-1	TRBD1	-	TRBV30	TGTGCCTGGAGCCTGGGACAGGGGCCTTACAATGAGCAGTTCTTC	CAWSLGQGPYNEQFF
TRBJ1-6	-	-	TRBV29-1	TGCACCCCGCTATGTAATAATTCACCCCTCCACTTT	CTPLCNNSPLHF
TRBJ2-5	-	-	TRBV15	TGTGCCACCAGCACGGATGGTGAGACCCAGTACTTC	CATSTDGETQYF
TRBJ2-7	-	-	TRBV11-2	TGTGCCAGCAGCTTAGTGGCGGACAGCCCCTACGAGCAGCACTTC	CASSLVADSPYEQHF
TRBJ2-1	TRBD1	-	TRBV29-1	TGCAGCGTTATCGGGACAGGGTCCTACAATGAGCAGTTCTTC	CSVIGTGSYNEQFF
TRBJ2-1	-	-	TRBV10-3	TGTGCCATCAGTGATATGGGCCATGAGCAGTTCTTC	CAISDMGHEQFF
TRBJ1-1	TRBD1	once	TRBV19	TGTGCCAGTAGGACGGACAGGGACACTGAAGCTTTCTTT	CASRTDRDTEAFF
TRBJ2-6	-	-	TRBV5-6	TGTGCCAGCAGCGAGGACAGTTCCTCTGGGGCCAACGTCCTGACTTTC	CASSEDSSSGANVLTF
TRBJ2-1	TRBD1	once	TRBV7-9	TGTGCCAGCAGCCCAGGGGGCTCCTACAATGAGCAGTTCTTC	CASSPGGSYNEQFF
TRBJ2-5	-	-	TRBV9	TGTGCCAGCAGCACACGGGGGATTGCACAAGAGACCCAGTACTTC	CASSTRGIAQETQYF
TRBJ2-7	-	-	TRBV5-1	TGCGCCAGCAGCACGGGCCTCTACGAGCAGTACTTC	CASSTGLYEQYF
TRBJ2-4	-	-	TRBV7-2	TGTGCGGCGGCGAACGGGGGCCTGTACATTCAGTACTTC	CAAANGGLYIQYF
TRBJ2-2	-	-	TRBV2	TGTGCCAGCAGTGAAACTCCTAGCAAGACGACCGGGGAGCTGTTTTTT	CASSETPSKTTGELFF
TRBJ2-3	TRBD2	-	TRBV30	TGTGCCTGGAGTGTAGCGGGAAAAACAAATACGCAGTATTTT	CAWSVAGKTNTQYF
TRBJ2-7	-	-	TRBV29-1	TGCAGCGGGGTCAGCTCCTACGAGCAGTACTTC	CSGVSSYEQYF
TRBJ2-5	TRBD2	-	TRBV29-1	TGCAGCGTTCTTAGCGGGAGTTACCAAGAGACCCAGTACTTC	CSVLSGSYQETQYF
TRBJ2-7	-	few	TRBV4-3	TGCGCCAGCAGCCAAGGCCCACAGTCCGTGTACGAGCAGTACTTC	CASSQGPQSVYEQYF
TRBJ2-7	TRBD1	-	TRBV5-1	TGCGCCAGCGAGCCCTTCGGACAGGGGTCCGGTGAGCAGTACTTC	CASEPFGQGSGEQYF
TRBJ1-5	-	-	TRBV30	TGTGCCTGGAGTGTAGAGGGCAATCAGCCCCAGCATTTT	CAWSVEGNQPQHF
TRBJ2-2	-	-	TRBV29-1	TGCAGCGTTCTTAAAAGTAGGGACACAAACACCGGGGAGCTGTTTTTT	CSVLKSRDTNTGELFF
TRBJ1-1	-	few	TRBV2	TGTGCCAGCAGTTTGGGCCGGACCACTGAAGCTTTCTTT	CASSLGRTTEAFF